This TCR beta chain was identified during a study of blood T cell repertoires in COVID-19. The table came from immunoSEQ multiplex PCR; TCRdb's copy has only in-frame clones and leaves some out. The sample includes fewer than 200,000 clones, nearly 80% of them seen just once. The J segment lost 3 bases and the V segment lost 5 bases, leaving 8 bases of the junction unmatched. Germline values: CDR1 LNHDA, CDR2 SQIVND (reference sequence). The CDR3 sequence is 17 residues long. The chain carries TRBV19 and TRBJ2-1, with 12 bases lining up with TRBD2. Source material: peripheral blood. This sequence originates from a woman in her 70s with acute or convalescent COVID-19. CDR3 nucleotide sequence: TGTGCCAGTAGTTTGGGACTAGCGGGTAGGGGCTACAATGAGCAGTTCTTC. Amino acids: CASSLGLAGRGYNEQFF.